These 9 T cell receptor beta chains came from one sample sequenced in a study of radiotherapy plus CTLA-4 blockade in lung cancer. The assay was immunoSEQ multiplex PCR, and TCRdb's table has in-frame clones only and misses some. This sample has some 46,000 clones, with more than 75% found just once. The sample was peripheral blood, taken from a patient treated with radiotherapy plus ipilimumab. Every receptor here comes from a human donor with non-small cell lung cancer who had stable disease on radiotherapy plus ipilimumab.

The chain uses TRBV15 and TRBJ1-5; D remains ambiguous. Germline assignment: CDR1 LNHNV and CDR2 YYDKDF (reference sequence). V lost 0 bases, J lost 2 bases, and 17 bases lay in between. The CDR3 spans 18 residues. This CDR3 is CATSRDSNTGVGNQPQHF. In nucleotides, the CDR3 is TGTGCCACCAGCAGAGATTCAAACACCGGAGTTGGCAATCAGCCCCAGCATTTT.

The V and J genes are TRBV5-1 and TRBJ2-5; 10 bases align to TRBD2. Germline V gene sequence: CDR1 SGHRS, CDR2 YFSETQ. This CDR3 region has 15 residues. Unmatched junction bases numbered 4, after V lost 1 base and J lost 4 bases. CDR3 region: CASSLLAGDGETQYF. CDR3 in DNA: TGCGCCAGCAGCTTGCTAGCGGGAGATGGAGAGACCCAGTACTTC.

V and J are TRBV30 and TRBJ1-2; unclear D gene. This CDR3 region has 13 residues. Germline lookup yields CDR1 GTSNPN and CDR2 SVGIG (reference sequence). Trimming shortened V by 0 bases and J by 1 base, and 6 bases separated the two germline ends. The CDR3 reads CAWSVTDNYGYTF. The CDR3, as DNA: TGTGCCTGGAGTGTAACAGATAACTATGGCTACACCTTC.

Remarks on this clone: The same CDR3 can be traced to other DNA sequences in this sample. This chain joins TRBV27 and TRBJ1-1; possible D gene TRBD1, 5 bases. Germline CDR1 and CDR2: MNHEY and SMNVEV (reference sequence). Trimming pared 0 bases from V and 1 base from J, leaving 6 bases between. The CDR3 is made up of 14 amino acids. The CDR3 DNA reads TGTGCCAGCAGTTTATCAAGGGGGAACACTGAAGCTTTCTTT. Residues: CASSLSRGNTEAFF.

The gene calls are TRBV5-1 and TRBJ1-1; TRBD1 agrees at 9 bases. Germline loops: CDR1 SGHRS, CDR2 YFSETQ. This CDR3 has 14 residues. The ends lost 2 bases at V and 4 bases at J; junction bases unmatched: 3. Here the CDR3 reads CASSFGTGTTEAFF. The CDR3 bases are TGCGCCAGCAGCTTTGGGACAGGGACCACTGAAGCTTTCTTT.

This clone was detected only a few times. This sequence joins TRBV9 and TRBJ2-7; tentative D call: TRBD2 (6 bases). This CDR3 region has 13 residues. Trimming shortened V by 0 bases and J by 11 bases, and 15 bases separated the two germline ends. CDR1 and CDR2 (germline): SGDLS, YYNGEE. The CDR3 DNA is TGTGCCAGCAGCGTAGATTGGTGGGGGGAGGAGTACTTC. Translated: CASSVDWWGEEYF.

The chain carries TRBV23-1 and TRBJ2-7, with 7 bases that match TRBD1. TRBV23-1 is assigned to the ORF class and has an uncertain function. CDR3 length equals 16 residues. V lost 2 bases to trimming and J lost 1 base; unmatched junction nucleotides: 8. For the CDR3, the DNA is TGCGCCAGCAGTCAAGAGCCGAAACAGGGGTCCTACGAGCAGTACTTC. It specifies CASSQEPKQGSYEQYF.

The V gene is TRBV6-1, the J gene TRBJ1-4, with D tentatively TRBD1 (6 bases). Germline V gene lookup returns CDR1 MNHNS and CDR2 SASEGT. Trimming cost V 8 bases and J 10 bases, with 20 bases left between them. CDR3 length: 14 amino acids. The CDR3 nucleotides read TGTGCCAGCCGAACCGGGACACGCGAGGGAAAACTGTTTTTT. Translating gives CASRTGTREGKLFF.

This rearrangement joins TRBV7-2 to TRBJ2-1, with 13 nucleotides matching TRBD2. J lost 6 bases, V lost 0 bases, and 2 bases had no gene match. The CDR3 totals 16 residues. In germline, CDR1 is SGHTA, CDR2 FQGNSA. This CDR3 reads CASSLAGLAGTNEQFF. The DNA of the CDR3 is TGTGCCAGCAGCTTAGCGGGACTAGCGGGGACCAATGAGCAGTTCTTC.